This entry is about one TCR beta chain. Its antigen is not yet known. The sample holds no much larger clone one base away, and base qualities are not on file. This specimen comes from a study of shared T cell receptors in the human thymus (dated by TCRdb to about 2021). Describing the broader study: The study examined how self-reactive, shared T-cell receptor alpha chains are generated in the human thymus.

Inclusive of the bounding cysteine and phenylalanine, the CDR3 is 14 residues long. The only DNA kept is the CDR3, 42 bases in frame from the first base. The germline ends are 10 bases apart after V is trimmed by 0 bases and J by 5 bases. Based on the germline V gene (reference sequence), the CDR1 and CDR2 sequences are GTSNPN and SVGIG. Preparation of the library involved the immunoSEQ multiplex PCR assay. TCRdb re-hosts the immuneACCESS table, in-frame sequences only. Its copies lack some clones; in the studies checked, an unresolved V gene accounts for under half of them, and the cause for the rest is not known. Within this sample are 550,000 to 800,000 clones, with 80% to 90% of them counted one time only. The ten largest account for 0.008% to 0.011% of the sample. The same sample was also used in a study of human thymus T cells. Per that second paper: The donors were immunologically healthy infants in Finland who had open corrective cardiac surgery for congenital heart defects. Thymus tissue was obtained as surgical resects removed during corrective cardiac surgery. Biased V and J gene segment usage appeared to be present in both thymic and peripheral blood repertoires. According to the related research, thymic TCR repertoires were highly overlapping among unrelated individuals. The study characterized TCR alpha and beta repertoires from about 8 infant thymus samples and four related peripheral blood samples. The infant donors were about 7 to 250 days old, and the cohort included several males and a couple of females. Thymocytes were mechanically released from the tissue and were stored as pellets of 10-30 million cells at -70 degrees C. A QIAsymphony instrument was used to extract genomic DNA from the frozen cell pellets. The immunoSEQ multiplex PCR assay was used to amplify the TCRB and TCRAD loci from a standardized quantity of quality-controlled genomic DNA. The amplicons covered the V(D)J region and were long enough to include the CDR3 and to identify the V and J genes. The amplicons were sequenced on an Illumina platform via the commercial immunoSEQ service. Primer bias and sequencing errors were corrected using previously described methods, and TCRAD and TCRB definitions followed the IMGT database. Repertoires were analysed with immunoSEQ Analyzer 3.0 and VDJTools, covering basic statistics, V/J segment usage, diversity estimates, rarefaction and pairwise overlap. Diversity was estimated using the Chao1, ChaoE, Efron-Thisted, Shannon and inverse Simpson indices, and was also estimated on datasets down-sampled to the size of the smallest sample. For repertoire overlap, CDR3 nucleotide sequence, V gene and J gene had to match strictly, and clustering was done by Jaccard-based multidimensional scaling. On average, roughly 810,000 unique TCRB clonotypes were obtained from thymus samples, compared with about 84,000 from blood samples.

The chain was built from TRBV30 and TRBJ2-2, with a weak D call of TRBD1 (6 bases match). This clonotype originated in a girl in the first two years of life with a congenital heart defect. Donor details come from another sample of the same person, matched by shared clones. Sequencing was carried out using thymocytes. The CDR3 protein sequence reads: CAWSVARGTGELFF. The nucleotides are TGTGCCTGGAGTGTGGCCAGGGGAACCGGGGAGCTGTTTTTT.